These 10 T cell receptor beta chains came from one sample sequenced in a study of blood T cell repertoires in COVID-19. Here immunoSEQ multiplex PCR was the method, and the copy in TCRdb shows in-frame clones only, minus some. The sample lists fewer than 250,000 clones, just under 85% occurring once. The source material was peripheral blood. The receptors were gathered from a woman of 80 years or more with acute or convalescent COVID-19.

The chain links TRBV5-1 to TRBJ2-3; 14 bases are a match to TRBD2. V trimming: 4 bases; J trimming: 3 bases; junction bases outside the gene matches: 7. Germline CDR1 is SGHRS and CDR2 is YFSETQ. The CDR3 is 17 amino acids. CDR3 sequence: CASSMGLAGARTDTQYF. CDR3 nucleotide sequence: TGCGCCAGCAGCATGGGACTAGCGGGGGCGAGGACAGATACGCAGTATTTT.

The J gene is TRBJ1-5, the V gene TRBV7-3, with D tentatively TRBD1 (5 bases). This CDR3 is 15 amino acids long. V shed 4 bases and J shed 0 bases, with 10 bases lying between them. Germline CDR1 reads SGHTA; CDR2 reads FQGTGA. The CDR3 loop is CASSSRDYSNQPQHF. Written as DNA, the CDR3 is TGTGCCAGCAGCTCCCGGGACTATAGCAATCAGCCCCAGCATTTT.

This chain links TRBV9 with TRBJ2-2, with TRBD2 matching over 11 bases. The CDR3 runs to 16 residues. With 3 bases clipped from V and 6 bases from J, the junction kept 7 bases outside the gene matches. The germline V gene has CDR1 SGDLS and CDR2 YYNGEE. This CDR3 reads CASSGSLAGVSGELFF. The CDR3 DNA sequence: TGTGCCAGCAGCGGGTCACTAGCGGGGGTTTCCGGGGAGCTGTTTTTT.

The V gene is TRBV25-1, the J gene TRBJ1-5; D may be TRBD1 (5 bases). The V end lost 2 bases, the J end lost 9 bases, and 17 bases lay between the germline ends. Germline CDR1 reads MGHDK; CDR2 reads SYGVNS. CDR3 length: 15 amino acids. The DNA for the CDR3 is TGTGCCAGCAGTGAAAACAGCTTTTGGGGGGGGCCCCAGCATTTT. Its protein product is CASSENSFWGGPQHF. The full variable domain, with the rest looked up from reference TRBV25-1 and TRBJ1-5, is EADIYQTPRYLVIGTGKKITLECSQTMGHDKMYWYQQDPGMELHLIHYSYGVNSTEKGDLSSESTVSRIRTEHFPLTLESARPSHTSQYLCASSENSFWGGPQHFGDGTRLSIL.

This sequence joins TRBV5-1 and TRBJ2-5, with D possibly being TRBD2 (5 bases). Looked up from germline, CDR1 is SGHRS and CDR2 is YFSETQ. This CDR3 spans 15 amino acids. The V end lost 0 bases, the J end lost 3 bases, and 12 bases lay between the germline ends. The CDR3 DNA follows: TGCGCCAGCAGCTTGGACCCCTCTAGCAAAGAGACCCAGTACTTC. Residues: CASSLDPSSKETQYF.

The chain joins TRBV5-1 to TRBJ2-3, with D possibly being TRBD2 (7 bases). This CDR3 comprises 15 residues. Trimming left V 6 bases short and J 4 bases short, with 18 bases between. Germline CDR1 and CDR2: SGHRS and YFSETQ. CDR3 coding DNA: TGCGCCAGCAATGAGGGGGGGCCTCTCGCAGATACGCAGTATTTT. Protein sequence: CASNEGGPLADTQYF. Combining the CDR3 with reference TRBV5-1 and TRBJ2-3 gives the whole variable domain KAGVTQTPRYLIKTRGQQVTLSCSPISGHRSVSWYQQTPGQGLQFLFEYFSETQRNKGNFPGRFSGRQFSNSRSEMNVSTLELGDSALYLCASNEGGPLADTQYFGPGTRLTVL.

This clone was counted a few times. This rearrangement joins TRBV6-2 or TRBV6-3 to TRBJ1-2; 7 bases are shared with TRBD1. The length of the CDR3 is 15 residues. Germline V gene data show CDR1 as MNHEY and CDR2 as SVGEGT. Trimming removed 6 bases from V and 3 bases from J; junction bases left unmatched: 10. The CDR3 DNA is TGTGCCAGCAGCCAAGTCGACAGGGTTTACTATGGCTACACCTTC. Translation gives CASSQVDRVYYGYTF.

The J gene is TRBJ2-7, the V gene TRBV11-2; D perhaps matches TRBD2 (6 bases). The V gene lost 1 base and the J gene lost 3 bases, with 19 bases spanning the gap. The CDR3 sequence is 17 residues long. The germline V gene encodes CDR1 SGHAT and CDR2 FQNNGV. The chain's CDR3 is CASSLVLAQSPLYEQYF. CDR3 coding DNA: TGTGCCAGCAGCTTAGTTCTAGCGCAAAGTCCGCTCTACGAGCAGTACTTC.

V usage is TRBV7-3 and J usage is TRBJ1-1; D is uncertain. The V gene's germline CDR1 is SGHTA and CDR2 FQGTGA. This CDR3 region has 13 residues. V was shortened by 3 bases and J by 5 bases, with 10 bases between the two germline ends. For the CDR3, the DNA is TGTGCCAGCAGCTTTAAAGTAGAAACTGAAGCTTTCTTT. As protein: CASSFKVETEAFF.

The chain is built from TRBV20-1 and TRBJ1-1; no reliable D call. In germline, CDR1 is DFQATT, CDR2 SNEGSKA (reference sequence). The CDR3 has 10 amino acids. V was shortened by 3 bases and J by 8 bases, with 7 bases between the two germline ends. In DNA form, the CDR3 reads TGCAGTGCTAGTGTTCAAGAAGCTTTCTTT. Its protein is CSASVQEAFF.